The T cell receptor (beta chain) under discussion was sequenced for a study of T cells in Graves' hyperthyroidism and ophthalmopathy. General study points: Most clonotypes expanded in thyroid above 0.001 were likewise present in blood.

Turning to this clonotype: Its specificity is unknown.

The study excluded patients with uncontrolled infection, other autoimmune disease, pregnancy or lactation. Clinical symptoms, serum thyroxine, TRAb, thyroid ultrasound and orbital computed tomography established diagnosis. This CDR3 has 17 amino acids. Germline V gene data show CDR1 as MNHNS and CDR2 as SASEGT. Trimming pared 2 bases from V and 0 bases from J, leaving 11 bases between. RNA transcripts served as the template for amplifying TCR beta CDR3 regions. The HTBI primer set drove a first-round RT-PCR of the TCR CDR3. In TCRdb, the multiplex PCR reads were re-called with MiXCR into one record per CDR3 protein. Here the sample spans hundreds of thousands of distinct CDR3 sequences, about 15% being singletons.

The clonotype was recovered from a woman aged 18-29 years with Graves' hyperthyroidism. Sequencing used blood. This rearrangement joins TRBV6-1 to TRBJ2-6, with D maybe TRBD1 (6 bases). The CDR3 nucleotides are TGTGCCAGCAGTGAATGGGGGCCTCTCTCTGGGGCCAACGTCCTGACTTTC. It specifies CASSEWGPLSGANVLTF.